The 27 T cell receptor beta chains given below trace back to one sample, sequenced in a study of cytomegalovirus exposure and HLA in healthy donors. Primers for the PCR totalled 60 Vbeta and 13 Jbeta. Libraries were prepared by immunoSEQ multiplex PCR; TCRdb keeps only in-frame clonotypes and omits some of them. The sample records under 150,000 clones, about 78% being singletons. The sequencing input was PBMCs. The receptor source for this set is a human donor in good health.

V is TRBV2 and J is TRBJ1-3, with D perhaps TRBD1 (5 bases). The CDR3 loop spans 14 amino acids. V was pared by 4 bases and J by 4 bases, with 11 bases between. Germline CDR1 SNHLY, CDR2 FYNNEI. The CDR3 DNA reads as TGTGCCAGCAGTGTCGGAACAGGCGGAAACACCATATATTTT. The encoded protein is CASSVGTGGNTIYF.

The chain couples TRBV19 to TRBJ2-7; perhaps TRBD2 as D (5 bases). The CDR3 is made up of 13 amino acids. Germline assignment: CDR1 LNHDA and CDR2 SQIVND (reference sequence). Trimming left V 3 bases short and J 7 bases short, with 13 bases between. The CDR3 sequence: CASSMTNRGEQYF. DNA for the CDR3: TGTGCCAGTAGTATGACTAACCGAGGGGAGCAGTACTTC.

The CDR3 nucleotides read TGTGCCAGCAGTTACTTGGAGGGCTATAATTCACCCCTCCACTTT. It translates to CASSYLEGYNSPLHF. The chain uses TRBV6-6 and TRBJ1-6; D is unresolved. The CDR3 length is 15 residues. V dropped 1 base and J dropped 3 bases, with 7 bases sitting between them. Germline V gene data show CDR1 as MNHNY and CDR2 as SVGAGI (reference sequence).

V gene TRBV19 combines with J gene TRBJ2-4; a weak D match, TRBD1 (5 bases). Germline-derived CDR1 and CDR2 are LNHDA and SQIVND (reference sequence). The length of the CDR3 is 15 residues. The V gene lost 1 base and the J gene lost 0 bases, with 7 bases spanning the gap. The CDR3 protein is CASSIGTLAKNIQYF. The DNA for the CDR3 is TGTGCCAGTAGTATAGGGACACTAGCCAAAAACATTCAGTACTTC.

In this sample, this clone turned up once. This chain joins TRBV7-9 and TRBJ2-7; 9 bases fit TRBD1. The V gene end was trimmed by 0 bases and the J gene end by 2 bases; junction bases not matched to a gene: 14. From germline, CDR1 is SEHNR and CDR2 FQNEAQ (reference sequence). CDR3 size: 19 residues. The CDR3 bases are TGTGCCAGCAGCTTAGCGAGGGACAGGGATAAAGTGACCCCCTACGAGCAGTACTTC. It encodes CASSLARDRDKVTPYEQYF. Full variable domain (outside the CDR3, taken from reference TRBV7-9 and TRBJ2-7): DTGVSQNPRHKITKRGQNVTFRCDPISEHNRLYWYRQTLGQGPEFLTYFQNEAQLEKSRLLSDRFSAERPKGSFSTLEIQRTEQGDSAMYLCASSLARDRDKVTPYEQYFGPGTRLTVT.

The V gene is TRBV4-2, the J gene TRBJ1-1, with D possibly matching TRBD1 (6 bases). The germline CDR1 and CDR2 sequences are LGHNA and YNFKEQ. Trimming pared 0 bases from V and 4 bases from J, leaving 9 bases between. The length of the CDR3 is 14 residues. CDR3 DNA sequence: TGTGCCAGCAGCCAAGATCCCAGGGGCACTGAAGCTTTCTTT. As protein: CASSQDPRGTEAFF.

The chain links TRBV21-1 to TRBJ1-5; the D call of TRBD1 is as the table states it, not checked on the DNA. TRBV21-1 is designated a pseudogene. The CDR3 loop spans 13 amino acids. CDR3 amino acids: CASSKGPPQPQHF. In DNA, the CDR3 is TGTGCCAGCAGCAAAGGGCCCCCTCAGCCCCAGCATTTT.

The chain combines TRBV7-9 with TRBJ1-6; tentatively, D is TRBD1 (6 bases). CDR1 and CDR2 from the germline V gene are SEHNR and FQNEAQ (reference sequence). V lost 5 bases and J lost 5, with 13 bases in between. The CDR3 length is 15 residues. CDR3 amino acids: CASSEQGLNNSPLHF. The CDR3 DNA reads as TGTGCCAGCAGCGAACAGGGTCTGAATAATTCACCCCTCCACTTT. The entire variable domain, with the rest obtained from reference TRBV7-9 and TRBJ1-6, is as follows: DTGVSQNPRHKITKRGQNVTFRCDPISEHNRLYWYRQTLGQGPEFLTYFQNEAQLEKSRLLSDRFSAERPKGSFSTLEIQRTEQGDSAMYLCASSEQGLNNSPLHFGNGTRLTVT.

The chain is built from TRBV7-9 and TRBJ1-6; 7 bases are a match to TRBD1. The CDR3 length is 15 residues. The junction had 9 bases not matched to a gene; V was cut back by 5 bases and J by 8 bases. Germline V gene data show CDR1 as SEHNR and CDR2 as FQNEAQ (reference sequence). The CDR3 coding sequence is TGTGCCAGCAGCCAACAGGGGAGAGATGATTCACCCCTCCACTTT. It is translated as CASSQQGRDDSPLHF. Filled out from reference TRBV7-9 and TRBJ1-6, the complete variable domain reads DTGVSQNPRHKITKRGQNVTFRCDPISEHNRLYWYRQTLGQGPEFLTYFQNEAQLEKSRLLSDRFSAERPKGSFSTLEIQRTEQGDSAMYLCASSQQGRDDSPLHFGNGTRLTVT.

The table lists this clone with a few counts. V usage is TRBV28 and J usage is TRBJ2-2; D might be TRBD2 (7 bases). Trimming left V 2 bases short and J 4 bases short, with 14 bases between. The CDR3 runs 16 residues. In germline, CDR1 is MDHEN, CDR2 SYDVKM. The CDR3 here is CASSLGGGSITGELFF. In DNA, the CDR3 is TGTGCCAGCAGTTTAGGGGGCGGGAGTATCACCGGGGAGCTGTTTTTT. The full variable domain, its missing parts supplied by reference TRBV28 and TRBJ2-2, is DVKVTQSSRYLVKRTGEKVFLECVQDMDHENMFWYRQDPGLGLRLIYFSYDVKMKEKGDIPEGYSVSREKKERFSLILESASTNQTSMYLCASSLGGGSITGELFFGEGSRLTVL.

This chain uses TRBV16 with TRBJ1-2; the match to TRBD1 covers 8 bases. Germline CDR1 and CDR2: KGHSY and FQNENV. This CDR3 has 19 residues. After removal of 0 bases from V and 8 bases from J, the junction contained 20 bases not matched to a gene. The CDR3, as DNA: TGTGCCAGCAGCCAATCTCCCCCCAGGACAGGGCTTCAAACTTGGGGCTACACCTTC. It translates to CASSQSPPRTGLQTWGYTF.

This clone occurred a few times. The chain carries TRBV28 and TRBJ1-4; D is possibly TRBD1 (5 bases). V was trimmed by 7 bases and J by 6 bases, leaving 18 bases between them. The CDR3 loop spans 15 amino acids. Germline CDR1 MDHEN, CDR2 SYDVKM. CDR3 in DNA: TGTGCCAGCACCTCACCGACGGGGGGTCATGAAAAACTGTTTTTT. The encoded protein is CASTSPTGGHEKLFF.

The chain joins TRBV30 to TRBJ2-7; TRBD1 might be the D (6 bases). The CDR3 loop spans 14 amino acids. V dropped 5 bases and J dropped 3 bases, with 17 bases sitting between them. Germline CDR1 is GTSNPN and CDR2 is SVGIG (reference sequence). CDR3 coding DNA: TGTGCCTGGGGGGGAAGCGCAGGGGTCTACGAGCAGTACTTC. Encoded protein: CAWGGSAGVYEQYF.

This chain connects TRBV28 to TRBJ1-4; D is ambiguous. Germline V CDR1 and CDR2: MDHEN, SYDVKM. V dropped 4 bases and J dropped 4 bases, with 10 bases sitting between them. This CDR3 has 14 amino acids. The CDR3 loop reads CASSSPTINEKLFF. As DNA, the CDR3 is TGTGCCAGCAGTTCTCCGACTATTAATGAAAAACTGTTTTTT.

This chain joins TRBV28 and TRBJ2-5; 12 bases align to TRBD2. Germline V gene lookup returns CDR1 MDHEN and CDR2 SYDVKM. CDR3 length: 17 residues. V shed 3 bases and J 1 base; nucleotides not matched to a gene: 6. The CDR3 is CASSFLSSGRGQETQYF. As DNA, the CDR3 is TGTGCCAGCAGTTTCCTCTCTAGCGGGAGGGGCCAAGAGACCCAGTACTTC.

This chain joins TRBV7-8 and TRBJ2-2; 10 bases fit TRBD2. The trim removed 6 bases at V and 8 bases at J, leaving 9 bases unmatched. Germline-derived CDR1 and CDR2 are SGHVS and FQNEAQ. The CDR3 is 15 amino acids. This chain's CDR3 is CASRPALAGTGELFF. The CDR3, as DNA: TGTGCCAGCAGGCCCGCACTAGCGGGGACGGGGGAGCTGTTTTTT.

This clone was observed a few times. The chain uses TRBV7-4 and TRBJ2-5; D remains unclear. Trimming pared 7 bases from V and 1 base from J, leaving 4 bases between. The CDR3 spans 11 residues. CDR1 and CDR2 (germline): SGHVT, SQSDAQ. DNA for the CDR3: TGTGCCAGCATCGTCCAAGAGACCCAGTACTTC. Its protein is CASIVQETQYF.

The chain combines TRBV9 with TRBJ1-1, with TRBD1 matching 10 bases. Trimming at V came to 2 bases and at J to 0 bases, leaving 10 bases not matched to a gene. Germline-derived CDR1 and CDR2 are SGDLS and YYNGEE. The CDR3 loop spans 18 amino acids. The CDR3 reads CASSVTGTGDGMNTEAFF. The CDR3 DNA is TGTGCCAGCAGCGTTACCGGGACAGGGGACGGCATGAACACTGAAGCTTTCTTT.

This clone counts as medium-sized. This sequence joins TRBV6-6 and TRBJ1-1; 7 positions agree with TRBD1. Germline lookup yields CDR1 MNHNY and CDR2 SVGAGI (reference sequence). The CDR3 contains 13 residues. V lost 10 bases and J lost 1; bases outside the gene matches: 6. The CDR3 loop reads CATKGAGNTEAFF. The CDR3 DNA sequence: TGTGCCACCAAGGGGGCAGGGAACACTGAAGCTTTCTTT.

CDR3 in amino acids: CAWSGLAQDNEQFF. The CDR3 DNA follows: TGTGCCTGGAGTGGACTAGCGCAGGACAATGAGCAGTTCTTC. The genes are TRBV30 and TRBJ2-1; 8 bases agree with TRBD2. The CDR3 covers 14 residues. Trimming at V came to 1 base and at J to 5 bases, leaving 4 bases not matched to a gene. The germline CDR1 and CDR2 sequences are GTSNPN and SVGIG (reference sequence).

This clone is termed medium-sized. This chain links TRBV12-5 with TRBJ2-6; 8 bases fit TRBD1. CDR3 size: 16 residues. V lost 4 bases, J lost 4 bases, and 6 bases stayed unmatched. The germline V gene has CDR1 LGHNT and CDR2 FRNRAP. The CDR3, as DNA: TGTGCTAGTGGTTCTCACAGGGGGTTGGGGGCCAACGTCCTGACTTTC. It is translated as CASGSHRGLGANVLTF.

The chain combines TRBV4-1 with TRBJ1-2, with D unclear. Trimming took off 0 bases at V and 8 bases at J, with 13 bases between the two ends. Germline V gene lookup returns CDR1 MGHRA and CDR2 YSYEKL. CDR3 length: 14 residues. CDR3 sequence (DNA): TGCGCCAGCAGCCAAGAATGGGCGGGGAGCGGCTACACCTTC. Protein sequence: CASSQEWAGSGYTF.

V and J are TRBV27 and TRBJ2-7, with TRBD1 as a possible D gene (6 bases). This CDR3 is 15 amino acids long. V gave up 5 bases and J gave up 6 bases, with 20 bases separating them. Germline loops: CDR1 MNHEY, CDR2 SMNVEV (reference sequence). CDR3 loop: CASSGLGAGVGEQYF. In DNA, the CDR3 is TGTGCCAGCAGTGGCCTCGGGGCAGGGGTTGGCGAGCAGTACTTC.

This clone appeared a single time. The chain carries TRBV29-1 and TRBJ1-5, with D tentatively TRBD1 (5 bases). V dropped 3 bases and J dropped 1 base, with 10 bases sitting between them. This CDR3 has 14 amino acids. Per germline, CDR1 SQVTM and CDR2 ANQGSEA. Written as DNA, the CDR3 is TGCAGCGTTGAGTGGAGGGGAAGCAATCAGCCCCAGCATTTT. Its translation: CSVEWRGSNQPQHF.

The chain combines TRBV27 with TRBJ2-7; 10 bases line up with TRBD2. With V trimmed by 4 bases and J by 7 bases, 13 bases remained unmatched. CDR3 size: 16 residues. Germline CDR1 and CDR2: MNHEY and SMNVEV (reference sequence). In DNA, the CDR3 is TGTGCCAGCAGTTCGAGGTGGTCTAGCGGGAGTGGGGAGCAGTACTTC. It encodes CASSSRWSSGSGEQYF.

The CDR3 is CASSPPLSGVSYEQYF. CDR3 DNA sequence: TGTGCCAGCAGCCCGCCCCTGAGCGGGGTATCCTACGAGCAGTACTTC. This chain uses TRBV5-5 with TRBJ2-7; 7 nucleotides agree with TRBD2. CDR1 and CDR2 from the germline V gene are SGHKS and YYEKEE (reference sequence). The CDR3 sequence is 16 residues long. V dropped 4 bases and J dropped 1; count of bases not matched to a gene: 11. Filled out from reference TRBV5-5 and TRBJ2-7, the complete variable domain reads DAGVTQSPTHLIKTRGQQVTLRCSPISGHKSVSWYQQVLGQGPQFIFQYYEKEERGRGNFPDRFSARQFPNYSSELNVNALLLGDSALYLCASSPPLSGVSYEQYFGPGTRLTVT.

CDR3 sequence (DNA): TGTGCCAGCAGCCAAAGGAGCGGGAAGACAGATACGCAGTATTTT. Its translation: CASSQRSGKTDTQYF. The chain combines TRBV11-2 with TRBJ2-3, with TRBD2 identical over 7 bases. With V trimmed by 5 bases and J by 3 bases, 8 bases remained unmatched. Germline V CDR1 and CDR2: SGHAT, FQNNGV. There are 15 residues in the CDR3.